One and the same sample provided the 24 T cell receptor beta chains below, sequenced in a study of blood T cells in healthy people across ages. Primers used in a second PCR of about 7 to 12 cycles were a sample-barcoded 5' primer and a J-beta primer mix. One entry per CDR3 protein results from TCRdb running MiXCR on the 5' RACE reads. The sample comprises about 650,000 distinct CDR3 sequences, 52% of which are singletons, and roughly 13% rests with the top ten. Sequencing input: blood. The origin of the receptors is a woman of 80 years or more in good health.

There are a few counts of this clonotype. A read error may explain this, as a much larger clone is one base away. The chain employs TRBV5-1 and TRBJ1-2; 7 bases are shared with TRBD1. V gave up 4 bases and J gave up 7 bases; unmatched junction bases: 10. CDR3 length: 14 residues. The germline gives CDR1 SGHRS, CDR2 YFSETQ. The CDR3 here is CASSVDGTESGYTF. CDR3 nucleotides: TGCGCCAGCAGCGTGGACGGGACAGAAAGTGGCTACACCTTC. The full variable domain, completed using reference TRBV5-1 and TRBJ1-2, is KAGVTQTPRYLIKTRGQQVTLSCSPISGHRSVSWYQQTPGQGLQFLFEYFSETQRNKGNFPGRFSGRQFSNSRSEMNVSTLELGDSALYLCASSVDGTESGYTFGSGTRLTVV.

This clonotype was counted a few times. The rearrangement joins TRBV7-2 to TRBJ2-5, with 13 bases matching TRBD2. The CDR3 has 15 residues. V trimming: 1 base; J trimming: 4 bases; junction bases outside the gene matches: 0. The germline gives CDR1 SGHTA, CDR2 FQGNSA. CDR3 bases: TGTGCCAGCAGCTTAGGACTAGCGGGGGGAGAGACCCAGTACTTC. This gives the protein CASSLGLAGGETQYF.

V usage is TRBV10-3 and J usage is TRBJ2-5; no firm D call. Germline V gives CDR1 ENHRY, CDR2 SYGVKD. This CDR3 has 13 residues. With 0 bases removed from V and 5 bases from J, the gap between germline ends came to 7 bases. Here the CDR3 reads CAISESGMETQYF. For the CDR3, the DNA is TGTGCCATCAGTGAGTCGGGGATGGAGACCCAGTACTTC.

In its sample, this clonotype was seen once. This chain uses TRBV20-1 with TRBJ2-5, with D uncertain. V was shortened by 0 bases and J by 1 base, with 9 bases between the two germline ends. Per the germline V gene, CDR1 is DFQATT and CDR2 is SNEGSKA (reference sequence). The CDR3 extends over 14 amino acids. The CDR3 DNA reads as TGCAGTGCTAGAGATCTGCGTTTCCAAGAGACCCAGTACTTC. Translation: CSARDLRFQETQYF.

This clonotype has a count of ten or more. This chain connects TRBV14 to TRBJ2-1; D not resolved. The germline V gene has CDR1 SGHDN and CDR2 FVKESK. The CDR3 has 14 residues. With 1 base removed from V and 6 bases from J, the gap between germline ends came to 10 bases. Here the CDR3 reads CASSQGDWSNEQFF. CDR3 in DNA: TGTGCCAGCAGCCAAGGTGACTGGAGCAATGAGCAGTTCTTC.

The chain is built from TRBV28 and TRBJ2-2; weak D call: TRBD1 (6 bases). The germline gives CDR1 MDHEN, CDR2 SYDVKM. The CDR3 covers 13 residues. Trimming removed 11 bases at V and 1 base at J, with 11 bases between. The DNA for the CDR3 is TGTGCCGGGGGCGGAGTGAACACCGGGGAGCTGTTTTTT. It yields the protein CAGGGVNTGELFF.

The V call is TRBV18, the J call TRBJ1-1; D is unclear. Trimming cost V 4 bases and J 1 base, with 7 bases left between them. The germline V gene encodes CDR1 KGHSH and CDR2 LQKENI. This CDR3 contains 13 residues. CDR3 DNA: TGTGCCAGCTCACGGGCGACGAACACTGAAGCTTTCTTT. Translation: CASSRATNTEAFF.

The chain couples TRBV5-6 to TRBJ1-1, with D perhaps matching TRBD1 (6 bases). Germline V lookup: CDR1 SGHDT, CDR2 YYEEEE. The CDR3 loop spans 13 amino acids. V lost 4 bases and J lost 4, with 11 bases in between. The CDR3 here is CASSREDSTEAFF. The CDR3 DNA follows: TGTGCCAGCAGCCGAGAGGACAGCACTGAAGCTTTCTTT.

V usage is TRBV12-3 or TRBV12-4 and J usage is TRBJ2-4; 10 bases agree with TRBD1. The J call may be incorrect, as the DNA end agrees better with TRBJ2-7. This CDR3 spans 15 amino acids. The CDR3: CASSFRTGGSYEQYF. The CDR3 DNA reads as TGTGCCAGCAGTTTTAGGACAGGGGGCTCCTACGAGCAGTACTTC.

This clonotype was observed many times. This sequence joins TRBV12-3 or TRBV12-4 and TRBJ2-4; D is unresolved. Deletions cut 3 bases from V and 3 bases from J, with 6 bases between. The CDR3 totals 13 residues. CDR3 in DNA: TGTGCCAGCAGTTTGGGGAACAAAAACATTCAGTACTTC. Protein product: CASSLGNKNIQYF.

The genes are TRBV4-2 and TRBJ1-2; 7 bases fit TRBD1. The CDR3 spans 15 residues. From germline, CDR1 is LGHNA and CDR2 YNFKEQ. Trimming cost V 2 bases and J 8 bases; bases outside gene matches: 11. CDR3 in amino acids: CASSQPGQVGDGYTF. DNA of the CDR3: TGTGCCAGCAGCCAACCCGGACAGGTTGGTGACGGCTACACCTTC.

This clonotype was observed a few times. V is TRBV7-3 and J is TRBJ2-1; no reliable D call. V shed 4 bases and J shed 2 bases, with 9 bases lying between them. Germline lookup yields CDR1 SGHTA and CDR2 FQGTGA. This CDR3 is 14 amino acids long. The CDR3 DNA reads TGTGCCAGCAGCTCTGGGCTGCCCTACAATGAGCAGTTCTTC. Amino acid sequence: CASSSGLPYNEQFF.

This clonotype occurred many times. The chain employs TRBV5-6 and TRBJ2-5, with unresolved D. V lost 2 bases and J 7 bases, leaving 15 bases between the germline ends. CDR3 length: 14 residues. Germline V gives CDR1 SGHDT, CDR2 YYEEEE. The CDR3 region is CASSLGTVRGTQYF. The CDR3 DNA reads TGTGCCAGCAGCTTAGGTACGGTCCGAGGGACCCAGTACTTC.

The chain is built from TRBV4-3 and TRBJ2-1; D remains ambiguous. The CDR3 is 13 amino acids. Trimming shortened V by 0 bases and J by 7 bases, and 7 bases separated the two germline ends. Germline CDR1 reads LGHNA; CDR2 reads YSLEER. The CDR3 DNA reads as TGCGCCAGCAGCCAAGAGCCCCAGAATGAGCAGTTCTTC. This gives the protein CASSQEPQNEQFF.

This chain joins TRBV27 and TRBJ2-2, with D possibly being TRBD2 (5 bases). V was pared by 9 bases and J by 4 bases, with 9 bases between. Germline V lookup: CDR1 MNHEY, CDR2 SMNVEV (reference sequence). CDR3 length equals 12 residues. The chain's CDR3 is CASTSLTGELFF. The CDR3 DNA follows: TGTGCCAGTACTAGTCTCACCGGGGAGCTGTTTTTT.

This clonotype was detected only once. This sequence joins TRBV28 and TRBJ2-7; TRBD1 matches 10 bases. V lost 4 bases, J lost 0 bases, and 6 bases stayed unmatched. Per the germline V gene, CDR1 is MDHEN and CDR2 is SYDVKM. This CDR3 spans 16 amino acids. The DNA for the CDR3 is TGTGCCAGCAGTTCACTGCGGACAGGGGGCTCCTACGAGCAGTACTTC. Its translation is CASSSLRTGGSYEQYF.

This chain uses TRBV20-1 with TRBJ1-5, with TRBD1 as a possible D gene (6 bases). Germline CDR1 DFQATT, CDR2 SNEGSKA (reference sequence). V was trimmed by 3 bases and J by 5 bases, leaving 17 bases between them. The CDR3 covers 15 residues. As DNA, the CDR3 is TGCAGTGCTAGGGTGGCAGGGGCCCCCCATCAGCCCCAGCATTTT. Protein: CSARVAGAPHQPQHF.

This clonotype appeared a few times. The chain employs TRBV20-1 and TRBJ2-3; D possibly matches TRBD1 or TRBD2 (5 bases each). Trimming took 5 bases from V and 3 from J, leaving 15 bases between them. The CDR3 runs to 14 residues. Germline V lookup: CDR1 DFQATT, CDR2 SNEGSKA (reference sequence). The CDR3 sequence: CSAPGRARTDTQYF. Here the CDR3 DNA reads TGCAGTGCTCCGGGACGAGCAAGGACAGATACGCAGTATTTT.

The DNA of the CDR3 is TGTGCCTGGGAGCAAGATACGCAGTATTTT. The encoded protein is CAWEQDTQYF. The gene calls are TRBV30 and TRBJ2-3; no clear D. Germline CDR1 and CDR2: GTSNPN and SVGIG (reference sequence). Trimming pared 5 bases from V and 5 bases from J, leaving 5 bases between. The CDR3 covers 10 residues.

As for this clonotype: One end of the junction does not line up with germline, which may come from a read error. The chain combines TRBV24-1 with TRBJ1-2; D perhaps matches TRBD1 (6 bases). Germline assignment: CDR1 KGHDR and CDR2 SFDVKD. This CDR3 is built from 14 residues. CDR3 amino acids: CATSDYSDSYGYTF. The CDR3 DNA is TGTGCCACCAGCGATTACTCGGACAGCTATGGCTACACCTTC.

As for this clonotype: Without the conserved terminal phenylalanine or tryptophan, this CDR3 likely stems from a read error. The chain's CDR3 is CVSRPTSTETQYS. The CDR3 nucleotides are TGTGTCAGCAGACCCACTAGCACAGAGACCCAGTACTCC. The genes are TRBV6-6 and TRBJ2-5; D is perhaps TRBD2 (6 bases). Germline assignment: CDR1 MNHNY and CDR2 SVGAGI (reference sequence). This CDR3 is built from 13 residues.

This chain links TRBV2 with TRBJ2-3, with 7 bases fitting TRBD2. The germline gives CDR1 SNHLY, CDR2 FYNNEI. V was pared by 4 bases and J by 14 bases, with 15 bases of the junction left unmatched. The CDR3 covers 14 residues. For the CDR3, the DNA is TGTGCCAGCAGTGTAGCCGGGGACTATAAACTGAGGTATTTT. It codes for CASSVAGDYKLRYF.

Turning to this clonotype: A read error may produce the germline difference seen at one junction end. This chain links TRBV24-1 with TRBJ2-3, with 8 bases lining up with TRBD2. Germline V gene lookup returns CDR1 KGHDR and CDR2 SFDVKD. The CDR3 extends over 17 amino acids. As DNA, the CDR3 is TGTGCCGCCAGTGATTTCAGCGGGGGCGCTAGCACAGATACGCAGTATTTT. Translated, it gives CAASDFSGGASTDTQYF.

The CDR3 loop reads CASSLPQDEETQYF. Written as DNA, the CDR3 is TGTGCCAGCAGCTTACCCCAGGATGAGGAGACCCAGTACTTC. The chain links TRBV13 to TRBJ2-5; D unresolved. The CDR3 consists of 14 residues. Germline values: CDR1 PRHDT, CDR2 FYEKMQ (reference sequence). Trimming pared 2 bases from V and 5 bases from J, leaving 12 bases between.